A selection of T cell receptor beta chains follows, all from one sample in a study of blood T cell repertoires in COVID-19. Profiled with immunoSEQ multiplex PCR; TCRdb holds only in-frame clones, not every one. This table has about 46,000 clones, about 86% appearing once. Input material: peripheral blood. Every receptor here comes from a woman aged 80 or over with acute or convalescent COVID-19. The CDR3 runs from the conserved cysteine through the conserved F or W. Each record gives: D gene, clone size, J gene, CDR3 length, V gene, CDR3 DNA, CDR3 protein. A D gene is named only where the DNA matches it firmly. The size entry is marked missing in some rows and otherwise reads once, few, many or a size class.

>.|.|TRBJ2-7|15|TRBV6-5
TGTGCCAGCAGCGCTCCGGGACTGCGTGTTACCGAGCAGTACTTC
CASSAPGLRVTEQYF
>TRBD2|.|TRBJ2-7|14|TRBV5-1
TGCGCCAGCAGCCTCACTAGCGGATCCTACGAGCAGTACTTC
CASSLTSGSYEQYF
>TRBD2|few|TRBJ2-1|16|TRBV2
TGTGCCAGCAGTCCTGGACTAGCCAGCTCCTACAATGAGCAGTTCTTC
CASSPGLASSYNEQFF
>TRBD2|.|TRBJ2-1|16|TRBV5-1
TGCGCCAGCAGCTTGGCGGGGCTAGCGGGGGGGCAACAGCAGTTCTTC
CASSLAGLAGGQQQFF
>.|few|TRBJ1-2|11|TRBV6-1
TGTGCCAGCAGTGAATCTCTCGGCTACACCTTC
CASSESLGYTF
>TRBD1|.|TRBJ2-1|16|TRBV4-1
TGCGCCAGCAGCCAAGACTGGACAGGGAGGCACAATGAGCAGTTCTTC
CASSQDWTGRHNEQFF
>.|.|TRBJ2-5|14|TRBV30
TGTGCCTGGAATAAAGGAGAACACCAAGAGACCCAGTACTTC
CAWNKGEHQETQYF
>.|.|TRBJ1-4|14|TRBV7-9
TGTGCCAGCAGCTTAGCGGCTGGTAATGAAAAACTGTTTTTT
CASSLAAGNEKLFF
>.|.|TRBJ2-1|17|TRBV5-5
TGTGCCAGCAGCTTGGTGTTCAGGGGTATTTCCTACAATGAGCAGTTCTTC
CASSLVFRGISYNEQFF
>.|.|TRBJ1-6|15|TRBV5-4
TGTGCCAGCAGCTCGGACAGCTCCTATAATTCACCCCTCCACTTT
CASSSDSSYNSPLHF
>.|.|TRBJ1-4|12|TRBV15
TGTGCCACCAGCACGACTAGGGAAAAACTGTTTTTT
CATSTTREKLFF
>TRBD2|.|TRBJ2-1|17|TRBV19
TGTGCCAGTAGTTTAACTGGACTAGCGGGGGTAAACAATGAGCAGTTCTTC
CASSLTGLAGVNNEQFF
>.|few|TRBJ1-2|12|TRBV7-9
TGTGCCAGCAGCTCACAGGGCACCGGCTACACCTTC
CASSSQGTGYTF
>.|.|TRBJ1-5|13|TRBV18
TGTGCCAGCTCGGGAGGAGTTAATCAGCCCCAGCATTTT
CASSGGVNQPQHF
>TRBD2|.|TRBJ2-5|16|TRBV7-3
TGTGCCAGCAGCTCCCCACTAGCGGGGGGGCAAGAGACCCAGTACTTC
CASSSPLAGGQETQYF
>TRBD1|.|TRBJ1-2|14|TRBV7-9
TGTGCCAGCAGCTTAGGACAGGGAGACTATGGCTACACCTTC
CASSLGQGDYGYTF
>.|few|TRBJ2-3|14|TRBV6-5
TGTGCCAGCAGCGAGTGGCGGGGGCCAGATACGCAGTATTTT
CASSEWRGPDTQYF
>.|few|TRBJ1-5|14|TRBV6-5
TGTGCCAGCAGACAGAGATATAGCAATCAGCCCCAGCATTTT
CASRQRYSNQPQHF
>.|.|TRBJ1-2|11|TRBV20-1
TGCAGTGCTACAGGGGCGGGTGGCTACACCTTC
CSATGAGGYTF
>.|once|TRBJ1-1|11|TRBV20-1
TGCCTGGGAGGACGAGGCACTGAAGCTTTCTTT
CLGGRGTEAFF
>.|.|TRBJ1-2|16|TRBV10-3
TGTGCCATCAGTGAAATTTGGGCAGGGGATGAATATGGCTACACCTTC
CAISEIWAGDEYGYTF
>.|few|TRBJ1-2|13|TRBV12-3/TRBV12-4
TGTGCCAGCAGTTCCTCACAGGGATATGGCTACACCTTC
CASSSSQGYGYTF
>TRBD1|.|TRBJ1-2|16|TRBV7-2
TGTGCCAGCAGCTTATCCTTGGACAGGGCCAACTATGGCTACACCTTC
CASSLSLDRANYGYTF
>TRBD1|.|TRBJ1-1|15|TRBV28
TGTGCCAGCAGCCCCCAGGCAGGGGGATGGACTGAAGCTTTCTTT
CASSPQAGGWTEAFF
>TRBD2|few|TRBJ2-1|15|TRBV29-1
TGCAGCGTTGAAAACCCTGCGGGGGACCAGAATGAGCAGTTCTTC
CSVENPAGDQNEQFF
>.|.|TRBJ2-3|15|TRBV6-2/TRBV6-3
TGTGCCAGCAGTTACCCGCCTTCTCAGAAAGATACGCAGTATTTT
CASSYPPSQKDTQYF
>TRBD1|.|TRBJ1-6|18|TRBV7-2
TGTGCCAGCAGTCCCCTCCGACAGGGAAGCTCCTATAATTCACCCCTCCACTTT
CASSPLRQGSSYNSPLHF
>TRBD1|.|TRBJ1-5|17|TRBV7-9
TGTGCCAGCAGCTTAGGGGCTGGGACAGGGTACAATCAGCCCCAGCATTTT
CASSLGAGTGYNQPQHF
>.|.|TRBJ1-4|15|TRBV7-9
TGTGCCAGCAGCCGGCGGGGAGGGAACGATGAAAAACTGTTTTTT
CASSRRGGNDEKLFF
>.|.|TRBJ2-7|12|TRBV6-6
TGTGCCAGCAGTTACTTCCCTCACGAGCAGTACTTC
CASSYFPHEQYF
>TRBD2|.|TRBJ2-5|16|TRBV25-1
TGTGCCAGCAGTGAAAGCGTAGCGGGGGGGCGGGAGACCCAGTACTTC
CASSESVAGGRETQYF
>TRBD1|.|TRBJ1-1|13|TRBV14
TGTGCCAGCAGCACCCGACAGGGGAGATCGGCTTTCTTT
CASSTRQGRSAFF
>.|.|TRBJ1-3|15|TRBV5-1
TGCGCCAGCAGCTTGGACGGTAGCTCTGGAAACACCATATATTTT
CASSLDGSSGNTIYF
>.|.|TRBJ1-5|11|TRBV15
TGTGCCACCGGACTTTATCAGCCCCAGCATTTT
CATGLYQPQHF
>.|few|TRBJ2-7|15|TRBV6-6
TGTGCCAGCAGTTACTCCTTCAGGGAAGTGGGAGAGCAGTACTTC
CASSYSFREVGEQYF
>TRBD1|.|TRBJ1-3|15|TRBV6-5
TGTGCCAGCAGAGCTACCGGGACAGGGGCATACACCATATATTTT
CASRATGTGAYTIYF
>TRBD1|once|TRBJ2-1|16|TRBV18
TGTGCCAGCTCACCGTCAGGGGGCGAGTCCTACAATGAGCAGTTCTTC
CASSPSGGESYNEQFF
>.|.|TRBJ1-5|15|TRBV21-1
TGTGCCAGCAGCACCTCAGGACAGACCAATCAGCCCCAGCATTTT
CASSTSGQTNQPQHF
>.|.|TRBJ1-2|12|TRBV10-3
TGTGCCTCGGGGCTCAGCGGGTATGGCTACACCTTC
CASGLSGYGYTF
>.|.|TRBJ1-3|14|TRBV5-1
TGCGCCAGCAGTGAGGGAATCTCTGGAAACACCATATATTTT
CASSEGISGNTIYF
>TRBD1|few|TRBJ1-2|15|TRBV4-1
TGCGCCAGCAGCCAACGAGGGACAGGTCACTATGGCTACACCTTC
CASSQRGTGHYGYTF
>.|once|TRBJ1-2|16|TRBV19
TGTGCCAGTAGTATAATACCGGGACAAACCACCTATGGCTACACCTTC
CASSIIPGQTTYGYTF
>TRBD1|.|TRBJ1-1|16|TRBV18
TGTGCCAGCTCACTGCGTGGGACAGGGCCCTCCACTGAAGCTTTCTTT
CASSLRGTGPSTEAFF
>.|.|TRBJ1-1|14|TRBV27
TGTGCCAGCAGCCCCTATCGACAAAACACTGAAGCTTTCTTT
CASSPYRQNTEAFF
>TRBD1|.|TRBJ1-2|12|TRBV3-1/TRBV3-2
TGTGCCAGCAGCCAAACCGACGACAGGGCTAGCTTC
CASSQTDDRASF
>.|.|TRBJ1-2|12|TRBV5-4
TGTGCCAGCAGCTTGGATAGTTATGGCTACACCTTC
CASSLDSYGYTF
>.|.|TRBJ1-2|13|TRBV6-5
TGTGCCAGCACCGAGCGGGCCTTGGGCGGCTACACCTTC
CASTERALGGYTF
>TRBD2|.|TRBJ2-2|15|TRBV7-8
TGTGCCAGCAGCTTGGCGGGGGGGAGAACCGGGGAGCTGTTTTTT
CASSLAGGRTGELFF
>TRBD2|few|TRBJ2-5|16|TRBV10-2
TGCGCCAGCAGTTCCGGACTAGCGGGGTTCCAAGAGACCCAGTACTTC
CASSSGLAGFQETQYF
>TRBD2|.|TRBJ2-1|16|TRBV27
TGTGCCAGCACTCCTCCCGGGGGGGCCTCCTACAATGAGCAGTTCTTC
CASTPPGGASYNEQFF
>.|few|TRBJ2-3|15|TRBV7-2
TGTGCCAGCAGCATAGATCGGGGGGCTGCAGATACGCAGTATTTT
CASSIDRGAADTQYF
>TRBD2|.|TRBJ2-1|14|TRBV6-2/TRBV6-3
TGTGCCAGCAGTTACTCCCTACTAGCGATTGAGCAGTTCTTC
CASSYSLLAIEQFF
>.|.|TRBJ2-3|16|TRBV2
TGTGCCAGCAGTGGCGACAGGAGCCAATTCACAGATACGCAGTATTTT
CASSGDRSQFTDTQYF
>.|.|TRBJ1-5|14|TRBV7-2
TGTGCCAGCAGTCGAAACGGGGGCAATCAGCCCCAGCATTTT
CASSRNGGNQPQHF